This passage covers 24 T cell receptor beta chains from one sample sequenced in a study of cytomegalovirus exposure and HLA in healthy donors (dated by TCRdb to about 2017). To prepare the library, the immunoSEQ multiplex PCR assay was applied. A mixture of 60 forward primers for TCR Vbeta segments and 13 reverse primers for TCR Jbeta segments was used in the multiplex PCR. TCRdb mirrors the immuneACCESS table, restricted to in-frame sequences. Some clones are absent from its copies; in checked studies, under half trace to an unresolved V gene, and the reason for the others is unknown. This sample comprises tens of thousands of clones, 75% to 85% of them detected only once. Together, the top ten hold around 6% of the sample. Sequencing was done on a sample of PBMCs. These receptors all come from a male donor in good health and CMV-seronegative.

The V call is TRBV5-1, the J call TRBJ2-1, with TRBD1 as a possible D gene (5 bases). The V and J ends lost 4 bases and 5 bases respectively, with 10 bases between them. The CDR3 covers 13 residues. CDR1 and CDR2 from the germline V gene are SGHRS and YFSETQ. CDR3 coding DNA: TGCGCCAGCAGCCAGGGAAACAACAATGAGCAGTTCTTC. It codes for CASSQGNNNEQFF.

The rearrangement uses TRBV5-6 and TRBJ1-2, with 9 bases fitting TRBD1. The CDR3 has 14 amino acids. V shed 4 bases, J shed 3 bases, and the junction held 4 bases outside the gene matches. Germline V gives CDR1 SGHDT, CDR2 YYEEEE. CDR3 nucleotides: TGTGCCAGCAGCCTGGGGGACAGGGACTATGGCTACACCTTC. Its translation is CASSLGDRDYGYTF.

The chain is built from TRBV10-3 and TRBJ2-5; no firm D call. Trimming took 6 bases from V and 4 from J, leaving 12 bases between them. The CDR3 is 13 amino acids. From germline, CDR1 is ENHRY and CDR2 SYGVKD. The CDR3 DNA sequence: TGTGCCATCAGCGGGTCAAGTCGAGAGACCCAGTACTTC. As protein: CAISGSSRETQYF.

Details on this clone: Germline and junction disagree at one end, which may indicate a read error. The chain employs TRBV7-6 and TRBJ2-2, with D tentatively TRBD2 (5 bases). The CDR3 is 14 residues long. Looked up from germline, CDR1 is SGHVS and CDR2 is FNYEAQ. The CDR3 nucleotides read TGTGCCAGCAGCATTACCAGGACGACCGGGGAGCTGCTTTTT. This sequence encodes CASSITRTTGELLF.

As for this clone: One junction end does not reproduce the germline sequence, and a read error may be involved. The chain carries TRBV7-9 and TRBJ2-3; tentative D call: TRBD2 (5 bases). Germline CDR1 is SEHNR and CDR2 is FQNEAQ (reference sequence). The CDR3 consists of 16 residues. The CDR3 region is CSSSPPGGRSTDTQYF. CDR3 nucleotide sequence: TGTTCCAGCAGCCCTCCTGGCGGGCGTAGCACAGATACGCAGTATTTT.

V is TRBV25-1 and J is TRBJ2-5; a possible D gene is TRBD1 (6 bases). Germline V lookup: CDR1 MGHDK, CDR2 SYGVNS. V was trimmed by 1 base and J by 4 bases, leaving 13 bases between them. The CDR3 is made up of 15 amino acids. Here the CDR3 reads CASSESGRGAETQYF. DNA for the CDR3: TGTGCCAGCAGTGAATCGGGCAGGGGAGCAGAGACCCAGTACTTC.

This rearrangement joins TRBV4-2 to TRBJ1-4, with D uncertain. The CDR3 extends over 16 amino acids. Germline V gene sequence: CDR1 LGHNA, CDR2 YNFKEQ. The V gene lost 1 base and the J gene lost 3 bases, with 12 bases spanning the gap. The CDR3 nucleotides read TGTGCCAGCAGCCAAGGGAGGATTGAAGCTAATGAAAAACTGTTTTTT. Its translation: CASSQGRIEANEKLFF.

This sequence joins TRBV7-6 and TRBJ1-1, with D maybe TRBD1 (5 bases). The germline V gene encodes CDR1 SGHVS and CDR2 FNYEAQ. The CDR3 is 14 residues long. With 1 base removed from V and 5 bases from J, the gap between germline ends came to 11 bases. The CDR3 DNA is TGTGCCAGCAGCTTAGGCCCACAGGTTACTGAAGCTTTCTTT. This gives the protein CASSLGPQVTEAFF.

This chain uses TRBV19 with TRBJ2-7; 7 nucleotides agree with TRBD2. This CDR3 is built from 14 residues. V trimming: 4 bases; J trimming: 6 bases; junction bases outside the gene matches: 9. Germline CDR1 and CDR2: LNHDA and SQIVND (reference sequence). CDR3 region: CASSTGTTPREQYF. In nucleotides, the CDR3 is TGTGCCAGTAGTACCGGGACTACACCTCGCGAGCAGTACTTC.

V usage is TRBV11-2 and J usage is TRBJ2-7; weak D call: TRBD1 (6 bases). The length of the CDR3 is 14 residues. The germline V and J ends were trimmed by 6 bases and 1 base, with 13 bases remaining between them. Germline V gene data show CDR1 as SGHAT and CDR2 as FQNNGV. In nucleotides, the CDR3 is TGTGCCAGCAGACCCGCCGGACAGTCCTACGAGCAGTACTTC. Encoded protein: CASRPAGQSYEQYF.

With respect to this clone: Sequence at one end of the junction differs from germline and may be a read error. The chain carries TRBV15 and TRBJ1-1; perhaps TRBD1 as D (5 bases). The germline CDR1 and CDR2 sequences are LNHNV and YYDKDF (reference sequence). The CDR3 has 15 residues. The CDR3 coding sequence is TGTGCCACCAGCTCTCGGGACTCCTGGAACGCTGAAGCTTTCTTT. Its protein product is CATSSRDSWNAEAFF.

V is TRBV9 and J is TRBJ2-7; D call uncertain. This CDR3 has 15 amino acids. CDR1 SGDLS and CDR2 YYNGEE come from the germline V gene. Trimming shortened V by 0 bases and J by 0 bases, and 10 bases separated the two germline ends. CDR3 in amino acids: CASSVGGRLSYEQYF. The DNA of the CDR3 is TGTGCCAGCAGCGTAGGTGGTAGACTCTCCTACGAGCAGTACTTC.

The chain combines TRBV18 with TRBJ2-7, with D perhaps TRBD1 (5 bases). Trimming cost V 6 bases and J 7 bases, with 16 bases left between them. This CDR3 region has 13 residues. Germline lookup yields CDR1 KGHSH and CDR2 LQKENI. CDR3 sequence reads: CASSPGPGAEQYF. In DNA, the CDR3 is TGTGCCAGCTCCCCAGGGCCAGGCGCGGAGCAGTACTTC. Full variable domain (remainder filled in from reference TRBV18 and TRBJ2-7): NAGVMQNPRHLVRRRGQEARLRCSPMKGHSHVYWYRQLPEEGLKFMVYLQKENIIDESGMPKERFSAEFPKEGPSILRIQQVVRGDSAAYFCASSPGPGAEQYFGPGTRLTVT.

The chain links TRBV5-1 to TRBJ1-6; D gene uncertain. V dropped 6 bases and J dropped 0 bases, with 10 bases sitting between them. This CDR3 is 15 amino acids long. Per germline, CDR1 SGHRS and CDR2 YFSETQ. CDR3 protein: CASTPGSSYNSPLHF. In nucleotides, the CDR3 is TGCGCCAGCACCCCTGGGAGCTCCTATAATTCACCCCTCCACTTT.

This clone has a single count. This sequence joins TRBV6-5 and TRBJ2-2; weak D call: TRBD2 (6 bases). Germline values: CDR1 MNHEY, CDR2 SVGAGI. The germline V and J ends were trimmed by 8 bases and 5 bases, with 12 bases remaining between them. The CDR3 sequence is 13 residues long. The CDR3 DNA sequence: TGTGCCAGCTCGGAGGGGCCTACCGGGGAGCTGTTTTTT. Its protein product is CASSEGPTGELFF.

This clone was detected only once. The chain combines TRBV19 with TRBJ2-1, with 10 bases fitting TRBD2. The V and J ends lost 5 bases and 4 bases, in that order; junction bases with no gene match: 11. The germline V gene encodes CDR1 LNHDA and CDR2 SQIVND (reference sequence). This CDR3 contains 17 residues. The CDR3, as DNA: TGTGCCAGTAGTCCTTTATCTAGCGGGGGTCCATACAATGAGCAGTTCTTC. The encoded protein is CASSPLSSGGPYNEQFF.

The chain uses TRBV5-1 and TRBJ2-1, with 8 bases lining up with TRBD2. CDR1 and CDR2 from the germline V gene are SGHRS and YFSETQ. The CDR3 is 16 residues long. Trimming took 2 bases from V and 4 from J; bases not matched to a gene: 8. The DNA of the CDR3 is TGCGCCAGCAGCTTCGGAAGCGGGGGCGCTTACAATGAGCAGTTCTTC. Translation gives CASSFGSGGAYNEQFF.

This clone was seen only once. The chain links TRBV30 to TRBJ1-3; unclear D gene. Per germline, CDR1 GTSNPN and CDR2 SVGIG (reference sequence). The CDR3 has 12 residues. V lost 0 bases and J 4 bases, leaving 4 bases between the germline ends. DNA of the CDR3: TGTGCCTGGAGTGTTTTAGGAAACACCATATATTTT. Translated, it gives CAWSVLGNTIYF.

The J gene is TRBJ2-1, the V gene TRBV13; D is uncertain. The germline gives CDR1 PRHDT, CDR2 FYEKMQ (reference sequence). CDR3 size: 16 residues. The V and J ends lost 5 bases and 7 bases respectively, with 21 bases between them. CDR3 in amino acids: CASSPRIRLAANEQFF. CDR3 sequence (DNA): TGTGCCAGCAGCCCCCGGATACGCCTGGCGGCGAATGAGCAGTTCTTC. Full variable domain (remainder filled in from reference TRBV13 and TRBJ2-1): AAGVIQSPRHLIKEKRETATLKCYPIPRHDTVYWYQQGPGQDPQFLISFYEKMQSDKGSIPDRFSAQQFSDYHSELNMSSLELGDSALYFCASSPRIRLAANEQFFGPGTRLTVL.

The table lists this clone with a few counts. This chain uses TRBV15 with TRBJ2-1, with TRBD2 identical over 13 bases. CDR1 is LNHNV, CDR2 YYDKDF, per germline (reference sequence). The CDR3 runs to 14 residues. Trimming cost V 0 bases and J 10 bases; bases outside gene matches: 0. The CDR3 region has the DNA TGTGCCACCAGCAGAGAACTAGCGGGGGGGGAGCAGTTCTTC. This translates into CATSRELAGGEQFF.

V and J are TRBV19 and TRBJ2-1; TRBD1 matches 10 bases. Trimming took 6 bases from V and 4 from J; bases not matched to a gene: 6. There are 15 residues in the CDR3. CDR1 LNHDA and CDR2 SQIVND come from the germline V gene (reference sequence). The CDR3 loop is CASRRGQGTYNEQFF. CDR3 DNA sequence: TGTGCCAGTAGACGGGGACAGGGGACTTACAATGAGCAGTTCTTC.

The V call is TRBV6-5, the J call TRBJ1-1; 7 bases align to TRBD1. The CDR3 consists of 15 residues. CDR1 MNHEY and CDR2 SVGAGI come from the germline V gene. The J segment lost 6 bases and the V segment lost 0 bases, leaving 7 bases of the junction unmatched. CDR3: CASSYSSRGEAEAFF. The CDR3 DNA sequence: TGTGCCAGCAGTTACTCGAGCAGGGGGGAGGCTGAAGCTTTCTTT.

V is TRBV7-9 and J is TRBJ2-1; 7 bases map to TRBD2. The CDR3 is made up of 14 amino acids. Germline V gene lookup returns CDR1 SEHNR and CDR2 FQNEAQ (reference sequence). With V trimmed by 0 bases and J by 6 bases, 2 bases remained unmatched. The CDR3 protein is CASSLAGEGNEQFF. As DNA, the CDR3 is TGTGCCAGCAGCTTAGCCGGGGAGGGCAATGAGCAGTTCTTC.

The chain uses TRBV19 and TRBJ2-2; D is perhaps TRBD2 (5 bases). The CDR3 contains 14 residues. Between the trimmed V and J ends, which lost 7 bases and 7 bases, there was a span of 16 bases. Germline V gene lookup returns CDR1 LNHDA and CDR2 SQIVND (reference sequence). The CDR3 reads CASTSPARVGELFF. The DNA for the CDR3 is TGTGCCAGTACTAGTCCAGCGCGGGTCGGGGAGCTGTTTTTT.